The 15 T cell receptor beta chains reported below all come from one sample, sequenced in a study of OX40 agonist ivuxolimab in advanced cancers. Profiling relied on immunoSEQ multiplex PCR, and the TCRdb table lists in-frame clones only, not all of them. Counted here are 90,000 or so clones, roughly nine tenths occurring once; the ten biggest clones make up roughly 8.7%. Sequenced material: CD4+ or CD8+ T cells sorted from blood, taken in a trial of the OX40 agonist ivuxolimab. The receptor source for this set is an adult with an advanced solid tumor such as melanoma, head and neck, liver or kidney cancer.

The V gene is TRBV19, the J gene TRBJ1-5, with TRBD1 as a possible D gene (5 bases). Germline V lookup: CDR1 LNHDA, CDR2 SQIVND (reference sequence). The length of the CDR3 is 16 residues. Trimming removed 3 bases from V and 4 bases from J, with 16 bases in between. As DNA, the CDR3 is TGTGCCAGTAGTATTTGGCGGGCTGGGGCTAATCAGCCCCAGCATTTT. Translation gives CASSIWRAGANQPQHF. The whole variable domain, filled in from reference TRBV19 and TRBJ1-5, reads DGGITQSPKYLFRKEGQNVTLSCEQNLNHDAMYWYRQDPGQGLRLIYYSQIVNDFQKGDIAEGYSVSREKKESFPLTVTSAQKNPTAFYLCASSIWRAGANQPQHFGDGTRLSIL.

The chain links TRBV4-3 to TRBJ2-1; 10 nucleotides match TRBD2. Per the germline V gene, CDR1 is LGHNA and CDR2 is YSLEER. The CDR3 is made up of 16 amino acids. J was trimmed by 5 bases and V by 0 bases; bases with no gene match: 4. CDR3 coding DNA: TGCGCCAGCAGCCAAGATAAAGGACTAGCGGACAATGAGCAGTTCTTC. Translation gives CASSQDKGLADNEQFF.

This chain connects TRBV27 to TRBJ1-4; maybe TRBD1 (5 bases). The CDR3 length is 15 residues. The germline CDR1 and CDR2 sequences are MNHEY and SMNVEV (reference sequence). Trimming took off 0 bases at V and 7 bases at J, with 12 bases between the two ends. In DNA form, the CDR3 reads TGTGCCAGCAGTTTATCGGGGCAGGGTTTTGAAAAACTGTTTTTT. Protein: CASSLSGQGFEKLFF.

J is TRBJ2-2 and V is TRBV4-1, with D possibly being TRBD1 (5 bases). CDR1 MGHRA and CDR2 YSYEKL come from the germline V gene. This CDR3 has 14 residues. V was clipped by 4 bases and J by 1 base, with 7 bases between them. In DNA form, the CDR3 reads TGCGCCAGCAGCCCCGGACAGAACACCGGGGAGCTGTTTTTT. It encodes CASSPGQNTGELFF.

The CDR3 here is CASSLLVSAEAFF. The DNA for the CDR3 is TGTGCCAGCAGTTTATTGGTTTCCGCTGAAGCTTTCTTT. The chain joins TRBV28 to TRBJ1-1; D is unresolved. The germline gives CDR1 MDHEN, CDR2 SYDVKM. There are 13 residues in the CDR3. V was shortened by 1 base and J by 6 bases, with 9 bases between the two germline ends.

J is TRBJ2-5 and V is TRBV30; tentatively, D is TRBD1 (6 bases). The CDR3 totals 14 residues. V gave up 4 bases and J gave up 1 base, with 13 bases separating them. Germline V gene lookup returns CDR1 GTSNPN and CDR2 SVGIG (reference sequence). The CDR3 region is CAWTLTGPQETQYF. DNA of the CDR3: TGTGCCTGGACCCTGACAGGCCCCCAAGAGACCCAGTACTTC.

The chain is built from TRBV11-3 and TRBJ2-2; D perhaps matches TRBD2 (6 bases). V was clipped by 0 bases and J by 4 bases, with 12 bases between them. Germline loops: CDR1 SGHNT, CDR2 YENEEA. The CDR3 sequence is 16 residues long. CDR3: CASSLDGGRGTGELFF. The CDR3, as DNA: TGTGCCAGCAGCTTAGACGGGGGACGCGGCACCGGGGAGCTGTTTTTT.

The chain combines TRBV13 with TRBJ2-5, with D uncertain. The CDR3 runs to 15 residues. With 0 bases removed from V and 4 bases from J, the gap between germline ends came to 12 bases. CDR1 and CDR2 from the germline V gene are PRHDT and FYEKMQ (reference sequence). For the CDR3, the DNA is TGTGCCAGCAGCTTAGGCGCAGCGACGGGAGAGACCCAGTACTTC. Its translation: CASSLGAATGETQYF.

The CDR3 sequence: CAWSLTSVNEQFF. The CDR3 DNA is TGTGCCTGGAGTCTGACTAGCGTGAATGAGCAGTTCTTC. The genes are TRBV30 and TRBJ2-1; 8 bases are shared with TRBD2. This CDR3 has 13 residues. The germline V gene has CDR1 GTSNPN and CDR2 SVGIG (reference sequence). The V gene end was trimmed by 2 bases and the J gene end by 7 bases; junction bases not matched to a gene: 4.

This chain joins TRBV30 and TRBJ1-6; TRBD1 agrees at 8 bases. The CDR3 has 14 residues. Per the germline V gene, CDR1 is GTSNPN and CDR2 is SVGIG (reference sequence). V gave up 0 bases and J gave up 10 bases; unmatched junction bases: 5. The CDR3 region has the DNA TGTGCCTGGAGTGTCGAACAGGGGGGATCACCCCTCCACTTT. Its protein is CAWSVEQGGSPLHF.

The gene calls are TRBV12-5 and TRBJ1-3; tentatively, D is TRBD1 (5 bases). The CDR3 consists of 17 residues. Germline CDR1 LGHNT, CDR2 FRNRAP. Deletions cut 0 bases from V and 8 bases from J, with 20 bases between. In DNA, the CDR3 is TGTGCTAGTGGTTTGGTAATCAGGGAACTCAAACTTTACACCATATATTTT. It translates to CASGLVIRELKLYTIYF.

The V call is TRBV27, the J call TRBJ2-7; 7 bases are shared with TRBD1. Germline V gives CDR1 MNHEY, CDR2 SMNVEV (reference sequence). The CDR3 is made up of 15 amino acids. Trimming cost V 3 bases and J 2 bases; bases outside gene matches: 7. The CDR3, as DNA: TGTGCCAGCAGTTTTGTCGGGACAGCGACCTACGAGCAGTACTTC. Translating it yields CASSFVGTATYEQYF.

The chain carries TRBV28 and TRBJ1-6, with D perhaps TRBD1 (5 bases). V was cut by 5 bases and J by 3 bases, with 8 bases left in between. This CDR3 is built from 14 residues. The germline gives CDR1 MDHEN, CDR2 SYDVKM. The DNA of the CDR3 is TGTGCCAGCAGTACCAGGGTCTATAATTCACCCCTCCACTTT. Its protein product is CASSTRVYNSPLHF.

The V and J genes are TRBV7-9 and TRBJ2-3; 8 bases are a match to TRBD1. Germline V gives CDR1 SEHNR, CDR2 FQNEAQ (reference sequence). This CDR3 comprises 17 residues. V shed 3 bases and J 6 bases; nucleotides not matched to a gene: 14. CDR3 in DNA: TGTGCCAGCAGCTTTTTATGGACAGGGTTTGATGTTGATACGCAGTATTTT. Translating it yields CASSFLWTGFDVDTQYF.

This chain uses TRBV28 with TRBJ1-5, with D possibly TRBD1 on 5 matching bases. Germline assignment: CDR1 MDHEN and CDR2 SYDVKM. V lost 5 bases, J lost 5 bases, and 13 bases lay in between. The CDR3 has 14 amino acids. In DNA form, the CDR3 reads TGTGCCAGCAGTGACAGATCATTTGATCAGCCCCAGCATTTT. Translation: CASSDRSFDQPQHF.